This paragraph reports one T cell receptor beta chain. Its antigen remains unidentified. In germline, CDR1 is SSHAT, CDR2 FNYEAQ (reference sequence). V trimming: 5 bases; J trimming: 7 bases; junction bases outside the gene matches: 9. The CDR3 length is 15 residues. Generated by immunoSEQ multiplex PCR, the TCRdb table keeps only in-frame clones and is missing some. In the table there are 55,000 to 65,000 clones, 70% to 90% of which are singletons. The sample originates from a study of OX40 agonist ivuxolimab in advanced cancers. At the level of the study: Of the patients, three showed partial responses, one with hepatocellular carcinoma and two with cutaneous melanoma. The study, taken as a whole, reports: Some patients without response likewise showed low normalized clonal expansion. Expansion of clones was among the lowest in partial responders at 0.1-3.0 mg/kg. Clonal expansion was seen in CD4+ and CD8+ blood T cells by week 6 at 0.1 to 3.0 mg/kg.

The V and J genes are TRBV7-7 and TRBJ2-1; 9 bases fit TRBD1. The TCR sequence derives from an adult with an advanced solid tumor such as melanoma, head and neck, liver or kidney cancer. The sequencing here drew on CD4+ or CD8+ T cells sorted from blood, taken in a trial of the OX40 agonist ivuxolimab. The CDR3 is CASSPSGTGSNEQFF. CDR3 sequence (DNA): TGTGCCAGCAGCCCCTCCGGGACAGGGTCGAATGAGCAGTTCTTC. Full variable domain (missing parts from reference TRBV7-7 and TRBJ2-1): GAGVSQSPRYKVTKRGQDVTLRCDPISSHATLYWYQQALGQGPEFLTYFNYEAQPDKSGLPSDRFSAERPEGSISTLTIQRTEQRDSAMYRCASSPSGTGSNEQFFGPGTRLTVL.